This T cell receptor (beta chain) was recovered during a study of blood T cell repertoires in COVID-19. Clones were read by immunoSEQ multiplex PCR, and TCRdb kept only the in-frame ones, dropping some. The top ten clones hold 9.5% to 12% of a sample with 150,000 to 200,000 clones, around 79% of them seen once. This clone was detected once. Per the germline V gene, CDR1 is LGHDT and CDR2 is YNNKEL (reference sequence). Trimming at V came to 2 bases and at J to 3 bases, leaving 3 bases not matched to a gene. The CDR3 has 16 residues. The receptor's source is a man over 45 who had recovered from COVID-19. Sequencing was carried out using PBMCs or T cells enriched from blood (not recorded which). V gene TRBV3-1 (or the pseudogene TRBV3-2) combines with J gene TRBJ2-2; 10 bases are shared with TRBD2. CDR3 region: CASSQPSGRDTGELFF. Here the CDR3 DNA reads TGTGCCAGCAGCCAACCTAGCGGGAGAGACACCGGGGAGCTGTTTTTT.